This passage covers 13 T cell receptor beta chains from one sample sequenced in a study of T cell changes during pregnancy in multiple sclerosis. The repertoire was sequenced with immunoSEQ multiplex PCR; TCRdb's copy has only in-frame clones and lacks some. The sample shows approximately 30,000 clones, approximately 90% of them seen only once. Here the sequenced sample was CD8+ T cells from peripheral blood mononuclear cells, taken in the first trimester of pregnancy. Source of these receptors: a female donor with multiple sclerosis, enrolled in a pregnancy study.

The chain combines TRBV7-2 with TRBJ2-7, with D perhaps TRBD1 (5 bases). The CDR3 covers 12 residues. Germline lookup yields CDR1 SGHTA and CDR2 FQGNSA. V shed 4 bases and J shed 4 bases, with 8 bases lying between them. CDR3: CASSYQGYEQYF. The CDR3 nucleotides read TGTGCCAGCAGCTACCAGGGTTACGAGCAGTACTTC. The whole variable domain, remainder taken from reference TRBV7-2 and TRBJ2-7, is GAGVSQSPSNKVTEKGKDVELRCDPISGHTALYWYRQSLGQGLEFLIYFQGNSAPDKSGLPSDRFSAERTGGSVSTLTIQRTQQEDSAVYLCASSYQGYEQYFGPGTRLTVT.

The gene calls are TRBV27 and TRBJ2-2; 7 bases match TRBD1. Germline loops: CDR1 MNHEY, CDR2 SMNVEV (reference sequence). With V trimmed by 2 bases and J by 5 bases, 8 bases remained unmatched. This CDR3 region has 16 residues. The DNA of the CDR3 is TGTGCCAGCAGTTTAACGGCAGGGGGATGGACCGGGGAGCTGTTTTTT. Translation gives CASSLTAGGWTGELFF.

The chain couples TRBV7-8 to TRBJ1-1; D perhaps matches TRBD1 (6 bases). V dropped 0 bases and J dropped 3 bases, with 11 bases sitting between them. The CDR3 extends over 15 amino acids. Germline CDR1 is SGHVS and CDR2 is FQNEAQ. CDR3 sequence: CASSLAGGGYTEAFF. The DNA of the CDR3 is TGTGCCAGCAGCTTAGCTGGGGGGGGCTACACTGAAGCTTTCTTT.

The V and J genes are TRBV10-2 and TRBJ2-1; D is perhaps TRBD1 (5 bases). This CDR3 region has 15 residues. In germline, CDR1 is WSHSY, CDR2 SAAADI. Trimming stripped 2 bases from V and 0 bases from J, with 8 bases between. The CDR3 DNA is TGCGCCAGCAGTGAGGACAGTCGCTCCTACAATGAGCAGTTCTTC. Translated: CASSEDSRSYNEQFF.

The rearrangement joins TRBV5-4 to TRBJ1-4; D possibly corresponds to TRBD1 (6 bases). CDR3 size: 13 residues. V was shortened by 4 bases and J by 6 bases, with 10 bases between the two germline ends. Germline CDR1 SGHNT, CDR2 YYREEE (reference sequence). The CDR3: CASSAWTDEKLFF. The CDR3 DNA is TGTGCCAGCAGCGCGTGGACAGATGAAAAACTGTTTTTT. Combining the CDR3 with reference TRBV5-4 and TRBJ1-4 gives the whole variable domain ETGVTQSPTHLIKTRGQQVTLRCSSQSGHNTVSWYQQALGQGPQFIFQYYREEENGRGNFPPRFSGLQFPNYSSELNVNALELDDSALYLCASSAWTDEKLFFGSGTQLSVL.

This clone appeared a single time. This chain links TRBV28 with TRBJ2-7, with 12 bases lining up with TRBD2. J gave up 3 bases and V 6 bases, and 6 bases lay outside the gene matches. CDR1 MDHEN and CDR2 SYDVKM come from the germline V gene. The CDR3 has 15 residues. In DNA, the CDR3 is TGTGCCAGCAGGCGGACTAGCGGGGAGATCTACGAGCAGTACTTC. Translation: CASRRTSGEIYEQYF.

The genes are TRBV18 and TRBJ1-2, with TRBD1 matching 12 bases. The germline V gene has CDR1 KGHSH and CDR2 LQKENI. The CDR3 is 16 residues long. The ends lost 2 bases at V and 4 bases at J; junction bases unmatched: 5. CDR3 amino acids: CASSPTGTGGSYGYTF. As DNA, the CDR3 is TGTGCCAGCTCACCAACCGGGACAGGGGGCAGCTATGGCTACACCTTC.

A few counts support this clone. The chain uses TRBV15 and TRBJ2-7, with TRBD1 matching 8 bases. The CDR3 consists of 13 residues. J gave up 7 bases and V 4 bases, and 6 bases lay outside the gene matches. Germline lookup yields CDR1 LNHNV and CDR2 YYDKDF (reference sequence). CDR3 residues: CATSTGGVEEQYF. CDR3 nucleotides: TGTGCCACCAGCACAGGGGGCGTCGAAGAGCAGTACTTC.

This chain's CDR3 is CASSDGLEGYNEQFF. The CDR3 DNA reads TGTGCCAGCAGTGATGGCTTGGAGGGATACAATGAGCAGTTCTTC. The rearrangement uses TRBV25-1 and TRBJ2-1, with a tentative D call TRBD2 (6 bases). With 3 bases removed from V and 4 bases from J, the gap between germline ends came to 13 bases. Germline V gives CDR1 MGHDK, CDR2 SYGVNS. This CDR3 has 15 residues.

The V and J genes are TRBV7-9 and TRBJ2-7; 7 positions match TRBD1. CDR1 is SEHNR, CDR2 FQNEAQ, per germline (reference sequence). V shed 5 bases and J 6 bases; nucleotides not matched to a gene: 10. The CDR3 runs to 14 residues. The CDR3 sequence: CASSQGKGASEQYF. In nucleotides, the CDR3 is TGTGCCAGCAGCCAGGGGAAGGGGGCAAGCGAGCAGTACTTC.

The chain links TRBV7-9 to TRBJ1-2; 9 nucleotides line up with TRBD1. Per the germline V gene, CDR1 is SEHNR and CDR2 is FQNEAQ (reference sequence). The J segment lost 1 base and the V segment lost 5 bases, leaving 8 bases of the junction unmatched. The CDR3 length is 16 residues. The CDR3 DNA follows: TGTGCCAGCAGCCCAAGGGACAGGGTGGATAACTATGGCTACACCTTC. Protein: CASSPRDRVDNYGYTF.

The chain is built from TRBV14 and TRBJ1-2; D is possibly TRBD1 (6 bases). Trimming removed 1 base at V and 2 bases at J, with 11 bases between. CDR3 length equals 15 residues. Germline V gene sequence: CDR1 SGHDN, CDR2 FVKESK. The DNA for the CDR3 is TGTGCCAGCAGCCAAGTCAGGGGCAACAACTATGGCTACACCTTC. Protein sequence: CASSQVRGNNYGYTF.

This clone turned up a few times. The genes are TRBV30 and TRBJ1-1; tentatively, D is TRBD1 (5 bases). Germline loops: CDR1 GTSNPN, CDR2 SVGIG (reference sequence). V was shortened by 4 bases and J by 1 base, with 7 bases between the two germline ends. This CDR3 contains 12 residues. Here the CDR3 DNA reads TGTGCCTGGATTACAGGGAACACTGAAGCTTTCTTT. Amino acid sequence: CAWITGNTEAFF.